The present T cell receptor beta chain was sequenced within a study of T cells in Graves' hyperthyroidism and ophthalmopathy. This clonotype was recorded at least ten times. Authors of the study amplified TCR beta CDR3 regions from RNA transcripts. The HTBI primer set drove a first-round RT-PCR of the TCR CDR3. TCRdb ran MiXCR on the multiplex PCR reads and lists one entry per CDR3 protein. This sample has roughly 570,000 distinct CDR3 sequences, with approximately 14% found just once. Germline values: CDR1 MNHNS, CDR2 SASEGT. With 10 bases clipped from V and 12 bases from J, the junction kept 16 bases outside the gene matches. The CDR3 totals 14 residues.

The receptor was derived from a young woman with Graves' hyperthyroidism. Sequences were obtained from blood. V usage is TRBV6-1 and J usage is TRBJ2-5; 11 bases are shared with TRBD2. The DNA for the CDR3 is TGTGCCACCCGGACTAGCGGGCGAGACCGGCGCGAGTACTTC. It codes for CATRTSGRDRREYF.